The source of this T cell receptor (beta chain) is a study of response to subunit inactivated influenza vaccine (dated by TCRdb to 2016 to 2018). A note on the overall study: The study used deep quantitative T cell receptor repertoire profiling to track responses to a trivalent subunit inactivated influenza vaccine.

From the cysteine through the phenylalanine, the CDR3 covers 14 amino acids. Only the CDR3 part of the read is kept: 42 bases, read in frame from the first base. CDR1 is given as MDHEN and CDR2 as SYDVKM, both from the germline V gene. From V the trimming removes 7 bases and from J it removes 7 bases, while the gene matches leave 9 bases of the junction unaccounted for. Library prep was done by RT-PCR. For sequencing, an Illumina HiSeq 2500 was employed. The raw public reads went through TCRdb reprocessing: fastp at Q25, MiXCR clone calling, in-frame beta chains kept. Every entry covers one CDR3 protein and lists the most common genes and DNA from its rows. Present in this sample are hundreds of thousands of distinct CDR3 sequences, 10% to 12% of which were seen just once. The ten largest clones capture approximately 11% of the sample. Comment on this clonotype: Its recognized antigen is unknown. Base quality data are lacking; no much larger clone is found one base away.

Broader findings and caveats from the paper: According to the authors, only a limited number of new T cells may be recruited by each seasonal influenza vaccination.

These data were also filed under a second study, of T cells expressing NK-cell markers. As the second publication notes: TCR beta cDNA libraries were made by 5'RACE template switching that added a universal primer site and unique molecular identifiers. Three sorted T-cell subsets (CD3+CD56+NKG2C+, CD3+CD56+NKG2C- and CD3+CD56-NKG2C+) from several donors had their TCR beta-chain repertoires profiled. Seven of the eight sequenced donors were HCMV-seropositive and one was HCMV-seronegative. In several experiments an anti-gammadeltaTCR antibody was added to restrict sorting to alphabetaTCR-expressing T cells. In 5 to 7 donors, the dominant CD3+CD56+NKG2C+ clonotypes were found to rank among the top 10 CD8+ clonotypes and to make up roughly 1.0-7.5% of CD8+ T cells. Those dominant clonotypes were again the most abundant among CD3+CD56-NKG2C+ cells in a handful of donors, at about 28.3-60.1%. It remained unclear whether the expanded NKG2C-expressing T cell clones were specific for HCMV antigens. Randomly selected healthy volunteers, three men and five women, were used as the eight sequenced donors. A commercial ELISA kit detecting HCMV-specific IgG in serum was used to determine HCMV serostatus. Peripheral blood mononuclear cells were isolated from blood by Ficoll density gradient centrifugation. For five or six donors, unsorted PBMC were also used to sequence bulk peripheral blood T-cell repertoires. cDNA synthesis was primed from the TCR beta constant segment, followed by two successive PCR amplification steps. The libraries were sequenced on Illumina HiSeq 2000/2500, MiSeq or NextSeq, producing 2 x 150 bp reads. MIGEC was used to demultiplex reads and group the reads by UMI, and MiTCR was used to assemble and quantify clonotypes. To remove erroneous sequences, TCR cDNA sequences were retained only when supported by two or more reads. The tcR package was used for downstream repertoire analysis, with clonotypes matched between fractions based on CDR3 nucleotide sequence plus V segment. VDJmatch was used to annotate antigen specificity against VDJdb, with one amino acid substitution in CDR3 allowed.

The material was PBMCs from blood, obtained on the day of vaccination. The rearrangement joined TRBV28 to TRBJ2-3; TRBD2 agrees with 9 junctional bases. This sequence was found in a man between 50 and 59 years old who received an inactivated influenza vaccine. Donor details come from another sample of the same person, matched by shared clones. CDR3 region: CASTPGTSMYTQYF. At the DNA level, the sequence is TGTGCCAGCACCCCCGGGACTAGCATGTATACGCAGTATTTT.